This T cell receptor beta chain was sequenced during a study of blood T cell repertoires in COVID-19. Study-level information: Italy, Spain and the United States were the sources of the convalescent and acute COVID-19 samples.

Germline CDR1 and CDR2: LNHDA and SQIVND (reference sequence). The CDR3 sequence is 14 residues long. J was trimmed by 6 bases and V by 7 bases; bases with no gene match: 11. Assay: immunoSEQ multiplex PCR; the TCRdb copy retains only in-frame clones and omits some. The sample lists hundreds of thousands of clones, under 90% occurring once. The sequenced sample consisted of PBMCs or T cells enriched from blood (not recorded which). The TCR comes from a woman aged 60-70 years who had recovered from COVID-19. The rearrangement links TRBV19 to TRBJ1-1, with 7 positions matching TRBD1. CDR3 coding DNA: TGTGCCAGTAAGCCGACAGGGTTGGGCGCTGAAGCTTTCTTT. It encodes CASKPTGLGAEAFF.